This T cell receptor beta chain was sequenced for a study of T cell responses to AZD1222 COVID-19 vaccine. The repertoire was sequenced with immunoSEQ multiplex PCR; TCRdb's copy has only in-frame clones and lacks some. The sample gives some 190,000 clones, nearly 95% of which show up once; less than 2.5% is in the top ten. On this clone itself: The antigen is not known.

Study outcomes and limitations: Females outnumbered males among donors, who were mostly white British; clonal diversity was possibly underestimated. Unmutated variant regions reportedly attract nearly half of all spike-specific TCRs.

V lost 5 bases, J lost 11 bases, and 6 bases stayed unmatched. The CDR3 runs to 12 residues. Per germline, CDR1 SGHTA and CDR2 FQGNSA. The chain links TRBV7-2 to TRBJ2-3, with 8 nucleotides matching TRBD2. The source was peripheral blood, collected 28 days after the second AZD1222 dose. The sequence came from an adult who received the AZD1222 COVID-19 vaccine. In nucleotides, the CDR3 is TGTGCCAGCAGCCAGAGCGGGGGTGTGCAGTATTTT. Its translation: CASSQSGGVQYF.